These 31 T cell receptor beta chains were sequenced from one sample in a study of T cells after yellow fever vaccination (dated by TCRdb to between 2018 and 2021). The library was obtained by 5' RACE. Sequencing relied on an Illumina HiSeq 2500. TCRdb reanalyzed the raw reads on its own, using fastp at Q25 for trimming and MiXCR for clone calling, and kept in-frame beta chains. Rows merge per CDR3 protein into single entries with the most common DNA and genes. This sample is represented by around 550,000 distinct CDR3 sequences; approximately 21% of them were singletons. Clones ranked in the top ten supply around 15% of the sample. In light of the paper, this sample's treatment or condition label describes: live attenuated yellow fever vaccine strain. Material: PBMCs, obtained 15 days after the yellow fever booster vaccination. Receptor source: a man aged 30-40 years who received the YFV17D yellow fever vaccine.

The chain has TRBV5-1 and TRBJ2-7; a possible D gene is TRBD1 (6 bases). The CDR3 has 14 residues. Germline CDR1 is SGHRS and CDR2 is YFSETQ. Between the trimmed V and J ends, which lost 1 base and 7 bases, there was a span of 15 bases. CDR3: CASSLWGQDKEQYF. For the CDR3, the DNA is TGCGCCAGCAGCTTGTGGGGACAAGACAAGGAGCAGTACTTC.

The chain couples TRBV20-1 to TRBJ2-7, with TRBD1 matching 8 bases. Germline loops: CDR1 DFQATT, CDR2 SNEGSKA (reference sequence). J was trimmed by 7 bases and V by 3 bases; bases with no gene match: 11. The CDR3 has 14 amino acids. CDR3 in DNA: TGCAGTGCTAGCGACAGGGGAAGTTTTGTAGAGCAGTACTTC. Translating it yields CSASDRGSFVEQYF.

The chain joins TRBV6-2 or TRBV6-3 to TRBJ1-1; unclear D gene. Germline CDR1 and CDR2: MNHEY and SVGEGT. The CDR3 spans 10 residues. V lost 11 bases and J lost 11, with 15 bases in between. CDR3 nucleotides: TGTGCCGCTGGAGGTGAGATGGCTTTCTTT. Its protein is CAAGGEMAFF.

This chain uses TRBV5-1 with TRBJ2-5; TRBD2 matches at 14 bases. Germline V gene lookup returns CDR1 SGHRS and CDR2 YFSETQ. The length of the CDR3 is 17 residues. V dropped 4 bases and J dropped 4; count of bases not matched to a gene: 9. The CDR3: CASSPGTSGSLGETQYF. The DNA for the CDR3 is TGCGCCAGCAGCCCCGGGACTAGCGGGAGTTTGGGAGAGACCCAGTACTTC.

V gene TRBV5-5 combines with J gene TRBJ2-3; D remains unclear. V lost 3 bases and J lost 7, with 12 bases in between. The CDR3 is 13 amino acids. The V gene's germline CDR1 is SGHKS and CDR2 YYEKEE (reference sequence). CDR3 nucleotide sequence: TGTGCCAGCAGCTGGGAAGGCGGAAATACGCAGTATTTT. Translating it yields CASSWEGGNTQYF.

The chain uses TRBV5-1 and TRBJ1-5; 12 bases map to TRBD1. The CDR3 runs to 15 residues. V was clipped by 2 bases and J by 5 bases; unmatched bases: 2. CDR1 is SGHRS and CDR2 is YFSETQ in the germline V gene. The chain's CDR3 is CASSLGDRGHQPQHF. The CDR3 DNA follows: TGCGCCAGCAGCTTAGGGGACAGGGGGCATCAGCCCCAGCATTTT.

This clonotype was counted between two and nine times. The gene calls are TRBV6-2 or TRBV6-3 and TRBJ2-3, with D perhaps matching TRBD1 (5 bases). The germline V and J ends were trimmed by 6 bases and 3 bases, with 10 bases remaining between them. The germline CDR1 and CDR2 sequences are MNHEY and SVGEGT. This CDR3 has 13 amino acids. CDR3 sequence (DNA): TGTGCCAGCAGACCCTCAGGGACAGATACGCAGTATTTT. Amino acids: CASRPSGTDTQYF.

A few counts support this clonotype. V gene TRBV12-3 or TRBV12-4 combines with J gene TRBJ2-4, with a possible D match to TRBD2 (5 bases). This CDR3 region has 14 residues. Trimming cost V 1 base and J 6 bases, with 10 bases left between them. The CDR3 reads CASSLGGIGNIQYF. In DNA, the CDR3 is TGTGCCAGCAGTTTAGGAGGGATAGGAAACATTCAGTACTTC.

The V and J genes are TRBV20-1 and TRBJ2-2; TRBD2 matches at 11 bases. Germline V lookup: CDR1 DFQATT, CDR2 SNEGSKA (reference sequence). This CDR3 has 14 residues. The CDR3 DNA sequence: TGCGGATCTAGCGGGAGGCAAAACACCGGGGAGCTGTTTTTT. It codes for CGSSGRQNTGELFF.

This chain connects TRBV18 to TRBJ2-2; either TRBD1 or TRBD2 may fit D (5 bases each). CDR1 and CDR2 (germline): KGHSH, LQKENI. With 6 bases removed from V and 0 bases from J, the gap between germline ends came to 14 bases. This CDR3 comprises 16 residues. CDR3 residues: CASSTGTASNTGELFF. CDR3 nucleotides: TGTGCCAGCTCGACCGGGACGGCCTCGAACACCGGGGAGCTGTTTTTT.

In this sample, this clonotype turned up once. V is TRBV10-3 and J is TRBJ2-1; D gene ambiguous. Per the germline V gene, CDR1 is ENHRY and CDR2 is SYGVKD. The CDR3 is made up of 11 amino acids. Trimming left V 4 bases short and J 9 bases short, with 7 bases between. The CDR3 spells CAISASVEQFF. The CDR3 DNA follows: TGTGCCATCAGTGCGTCAGTTGAGCAGTTCTTC.

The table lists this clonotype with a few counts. The CDR3 reads CASSLLAGGQRYEQYF. DNA of the CDR3: TGCGCCAGCAGCTTGCTAGCGGGAGGCCAAAGGTACGAGCAGTACTTC. The rearrangement joins TRBV5-1 to TRBJ2-7, with TRBD2 matching 11 bases. V was clipped by 1 base and J by 4 bases; unmatched bases: 7. There are 16 residues in the CDR3. The germline V gene encodes CDR1 SGHRS and CDR2 YFSETQ.

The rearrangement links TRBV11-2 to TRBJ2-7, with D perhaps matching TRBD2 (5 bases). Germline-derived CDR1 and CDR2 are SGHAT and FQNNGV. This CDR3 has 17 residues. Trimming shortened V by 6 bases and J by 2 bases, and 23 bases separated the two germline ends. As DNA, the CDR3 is TGTGCCAGCAGTTTACCCCCAGCTAGCCGCATTCCCTACGAGCAGTACTTC. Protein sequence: CASSLPPASRIPYEQYF.

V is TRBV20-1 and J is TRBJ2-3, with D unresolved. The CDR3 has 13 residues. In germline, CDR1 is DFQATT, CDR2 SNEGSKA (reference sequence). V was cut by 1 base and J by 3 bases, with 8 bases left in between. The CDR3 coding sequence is TGCAGTGCTAGAGGGGTGGCGACAGATACGCAGTATTTT. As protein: CSARGVATDTQYF.

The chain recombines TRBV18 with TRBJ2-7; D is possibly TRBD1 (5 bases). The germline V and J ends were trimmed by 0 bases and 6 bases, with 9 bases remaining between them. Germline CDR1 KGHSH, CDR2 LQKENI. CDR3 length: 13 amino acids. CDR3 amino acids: CASSPPNRFEQYF. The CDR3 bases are TGTGCCAGCTCACCACCGAACAGGTTCGAGCAGTACTTC.

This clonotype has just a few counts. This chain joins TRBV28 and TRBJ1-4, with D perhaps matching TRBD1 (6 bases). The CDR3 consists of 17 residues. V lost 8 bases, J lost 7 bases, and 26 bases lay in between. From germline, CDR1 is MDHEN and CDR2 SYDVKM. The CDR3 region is CASLLGGLGRASEKLFF. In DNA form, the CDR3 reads TGTGCCAGCCTCCTGGGGGGCCTCGGGAGGGCCAGTGAAAAACTGTTTTTT. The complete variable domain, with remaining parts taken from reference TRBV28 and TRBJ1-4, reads DVKVTQSSRYLVKRTGEKVFLECVQDMDHENMFWYRQDPGLGLRLIYFSYDVKMKEKGDIPEGYSVSREKKERFSLILESASTNQTSMYLCASLLGGLGRASEKLFFGSGTQLSVL.

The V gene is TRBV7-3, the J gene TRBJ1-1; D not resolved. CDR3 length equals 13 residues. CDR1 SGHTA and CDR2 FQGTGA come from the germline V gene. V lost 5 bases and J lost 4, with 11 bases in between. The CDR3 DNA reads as TGTGCCAGCAGCCCCCCCGGTGGCACTGAAGCTTTCTTT. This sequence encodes CASSPPGGTEAFF. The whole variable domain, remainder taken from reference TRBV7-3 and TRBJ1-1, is GAGVSQTPSNKVTEKGKYVELRCDPISGHTALYWYRQSLGQGPEFLIYFQGTGAADDSGLPNDRFFAVRPEGSVSTLKIQRTERGDSAVYLCASSPPGGTEAFFGQGTRLTVV.

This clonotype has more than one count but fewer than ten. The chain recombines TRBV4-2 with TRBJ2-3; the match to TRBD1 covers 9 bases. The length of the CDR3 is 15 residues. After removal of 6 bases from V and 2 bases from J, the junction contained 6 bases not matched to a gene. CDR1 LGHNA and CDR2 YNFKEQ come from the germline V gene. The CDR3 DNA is TGTGCCAGCAGACCGACAGGGGGAAACACAGATACGCAGTATTTT. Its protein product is CASRPTGGNTDTQYF.

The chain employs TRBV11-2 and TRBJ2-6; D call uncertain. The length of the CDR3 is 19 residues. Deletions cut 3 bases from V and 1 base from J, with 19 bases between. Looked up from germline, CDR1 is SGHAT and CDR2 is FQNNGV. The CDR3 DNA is TGTGCCAGCAGCTTTCGCCCCGCCGTCGGCGAATCTGGGGCCAACGTCCTGACTTTC. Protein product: CASSFRPAVGESGANVLTF. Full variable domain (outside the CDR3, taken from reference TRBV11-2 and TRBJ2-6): EAGVAQSPRYKIIEKRQSVAFWCNPISGHATLYWYQQILGQGPKLLIQFQNNGVVDDSQLPKDRFSAERLKGVDSTLKIQPAKLEDSAVYLCASSFRPAVGESGANVLTFGAGSRLTVL.

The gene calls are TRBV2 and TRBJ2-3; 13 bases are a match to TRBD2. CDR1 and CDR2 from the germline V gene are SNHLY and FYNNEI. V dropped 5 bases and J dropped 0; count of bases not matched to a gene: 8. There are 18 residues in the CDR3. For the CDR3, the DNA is TGTGCCAGCAGTCCTCAAGGGACTAGCGGGGAAAGCACAGATACGCAGTATTTT. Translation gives CASSPQGTSGESTDTQYF.

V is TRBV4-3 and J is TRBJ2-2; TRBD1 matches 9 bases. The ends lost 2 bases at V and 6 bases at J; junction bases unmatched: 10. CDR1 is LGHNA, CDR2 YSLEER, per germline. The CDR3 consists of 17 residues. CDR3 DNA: TGCGCCAGCAGCCAATCCGGGACAGGGATTGTAGCCGGGGAGCTGTTTTTT. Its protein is CASSQSGTGIVAGELFF.

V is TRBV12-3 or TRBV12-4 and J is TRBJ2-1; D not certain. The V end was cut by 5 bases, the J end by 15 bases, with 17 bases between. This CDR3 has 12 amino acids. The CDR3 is CASSTRPGLGFF. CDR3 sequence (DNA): TGTGCCAGCAGTACCCGACCAGGTTTGGGGTTCTTC.

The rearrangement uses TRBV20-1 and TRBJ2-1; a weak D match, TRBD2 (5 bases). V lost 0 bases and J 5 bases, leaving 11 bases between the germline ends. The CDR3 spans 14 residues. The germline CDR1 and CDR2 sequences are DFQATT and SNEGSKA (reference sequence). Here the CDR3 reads CSARDMDSNNEQFF. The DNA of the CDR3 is TGCAGTGCTAGAGATATGGACTCGAACAATGAGCAGTTCTTC.

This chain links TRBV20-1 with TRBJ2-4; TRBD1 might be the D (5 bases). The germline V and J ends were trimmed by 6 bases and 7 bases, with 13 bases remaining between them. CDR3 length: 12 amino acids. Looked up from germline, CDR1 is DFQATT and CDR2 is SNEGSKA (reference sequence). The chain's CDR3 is CSATRASNIQYF. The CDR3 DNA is TGCAGTGCAACCAGGGCGTCCAACATTCAGTACTTC.

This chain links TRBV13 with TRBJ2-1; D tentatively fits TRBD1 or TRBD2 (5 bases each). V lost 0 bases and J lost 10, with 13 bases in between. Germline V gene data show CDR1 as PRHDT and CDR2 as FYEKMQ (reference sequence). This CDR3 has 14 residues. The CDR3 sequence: CASSLGPGGREQFF. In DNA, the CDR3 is TGTGCCAGCAGCTTAGGCCCTGGGGGACGGGAGCAGTTCTTC.

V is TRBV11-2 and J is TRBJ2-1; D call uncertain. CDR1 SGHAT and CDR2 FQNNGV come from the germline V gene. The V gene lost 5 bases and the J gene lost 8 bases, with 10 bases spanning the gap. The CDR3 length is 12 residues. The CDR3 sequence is CASSRSRYEQFF. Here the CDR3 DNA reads TGTGCCAGCAGCCGCTCTAGGTATGAGCAGTTCTTC.

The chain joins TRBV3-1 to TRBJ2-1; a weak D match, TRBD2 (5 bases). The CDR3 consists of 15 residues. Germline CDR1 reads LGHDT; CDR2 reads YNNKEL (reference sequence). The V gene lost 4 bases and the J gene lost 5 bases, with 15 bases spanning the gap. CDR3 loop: CASSPWGESHNEQFF. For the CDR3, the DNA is TGTGCCAGCAGCCCGTGGGGAGAATCCCACAATGAGCAGTTCTTC.

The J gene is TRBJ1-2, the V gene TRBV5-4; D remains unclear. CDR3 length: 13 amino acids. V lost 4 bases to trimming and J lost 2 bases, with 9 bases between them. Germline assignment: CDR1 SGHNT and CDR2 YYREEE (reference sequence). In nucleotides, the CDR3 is TGTGCCAGCAGCATCGACGGCAACTATGGCTACACCTTC. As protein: CASSIDGNYGYTF.

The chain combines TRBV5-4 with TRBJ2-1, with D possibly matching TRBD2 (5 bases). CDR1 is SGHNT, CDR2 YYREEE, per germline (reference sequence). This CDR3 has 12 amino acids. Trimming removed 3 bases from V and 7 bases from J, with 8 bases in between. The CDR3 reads CASSSLENEQFF. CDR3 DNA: TGTGCCAGCAGCTCACTAGAGAATGAGCAGTTCTTC.

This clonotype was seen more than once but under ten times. For the CDR3, the DNA is TGTGCCAGCAGCCTAAACAGAATGCCCCAAGAGACCCAGTACTTC. It codes for CASSLNRMPQETQYF. This sequence joins TRBV5-5 and TRBJ2-5; no reliable D call. Trimming pared 4 bases from V and 1 base from J, leaving 14 bases between. Germline loops: CDR1 SGHKS, CDR2 YYEKEE (reference sequence). CDR3 length equals 15 residues. The full variable domain, in which reference TRBV5-5 and TRBJ2-5 provide the parts outside the CDR3, is DAGVTQSPTHLIKTRGQQVTLRCSPISGHKSVSWYQQVLGQGPQFIFQYYEKEERGRGNFPDRFSARQFPNYSSELNVNALLLGDSALYLCASSLNRMPQETQYFGPGTRLLVL.

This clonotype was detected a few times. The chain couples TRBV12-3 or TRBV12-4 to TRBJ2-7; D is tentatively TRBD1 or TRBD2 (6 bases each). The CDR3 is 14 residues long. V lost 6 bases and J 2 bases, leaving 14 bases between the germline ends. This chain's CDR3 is CASRGRTVPYEQYF. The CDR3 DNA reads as TGTGCCAGCAGGGGGAGGACAGTCCCCTACGAGCAGTACTTC.